This T cell receptor beta chain was sequenced during a study of cytomegalovirus exposure and HLA in healthy donors. PCR was performed using 60 Vbeta and 13 Jbeta primers. Only in-frame clones appear in the TCRdb table, and some are missing; sequencing was by immunoSEQ multiplex PCR. The sample has around 97,000 clones, more than 75% seen once. Trimming left V 4 bases short and J 1 base short, with 8 bases between. This CDR3 region has 14 residues. The V gene's germline CDR1 is MNHNS and CDR2 SASEGT. The V and J genes are TRBV6-1 and TRBJ1-5, with D possibly TRBD1 on 5 matching bases. The sample taken for sequencing was PBMCs. This sequence originates from a woman aged 18-29 years in good health and CMV-seropositive. CDR3 sequence (DNA): TGTGCCAGCAGTGGACAGATAAGCAATCAGCCCCAGCATTTT. It yields the protein CASSGQISNQPQHF.